One and the same sample provided the 25 T cell receptor beta chains below, sequenced in a study of T cell clonality in common variable immunodeficiency. The assay was immunoSEQ multiplex PCR, and TCRdb's table has in-frame clones only and misses some. There are around 30,000 clones in the sample, none observed a single time. Study conclusions and caveats: In common variable immunodeficiency, TCR beta chains reportedly carried fewer deletions and N-nucleotide insertions.

Their antigen targets remain unknown. Sequencing was performed on peripheral blood mononuclear cells. These receptors originate from a human donor with common variable immunodeficiency.

This clone appeared many times. The CDR3 extends 3 residues past the end of the read, so its final part is completed from the germline J gene. J is TRBJ2-5 and V is TRBV7-9, with TRBD2 identical over 7 bases. The CDR3 sequence is 15 residues long. V lost 4 bases to trimming and J lost 5 bases; unmatched junction nucleotides: 10. CDR1 SEHNR and CDR2 FQNEAQ come from the germline V gene (reference sequence). The CDR3 DNA, read in part, is TGTGCCAGCAGCTCCAATGGACTAGAAGGGGAGACC. Translation: CASSSNGLEGET. The CDR3 in its entirety is CASSSNGLEGETQYF.

This clone was recorded at least ten times. The CDR3 extends 3 residues past the end of the read, so its final part is completed from the germline J gene. The chain recombines TRBV5-1 with TRBJ2-3; no firm D call. Germline CDR1 SGHRS, CDR2 YFSETQ. This CDR3 comprises 12 residues. The V end lost 4 bases, the J end lost 5 bases, and 8 bases lay between the germline ends. CDR3 protein: CASSPLGDTQYF. CDR3 bases read: TGCGCCAGCAGCCCGCTAGGAGATACG. The full variable domain, with the rest looked up from reference TRBV5-1 and TRBJ2-3, is KAGVTQTPRYLIKTRGQQVTLSCSPISGHRSVSWYQQTPGQGLQFLFEYFSETQRNKGNFPGRFSGRQFSNSRSEMNVSTLELGDSALYLCASSPLGDTQYFGPGTRLTVL.

This clone was observed a handful of times. The read gets to within 3 residues of the CDR3 end, and the germline J gene fills in the rest. The V and J genes are TRBV2 and TRBJ1-4; 7 bases align to TRBD1. Germline trimming cut 4 bases from V and 7 bases from J; bases unmatched to any gene: 6. The CDR3 is made up of 14 amino acids. Germline CDR1 SNHLY, CDR2 FYNNEI. CDR3 bases read: TGTGCCAGCAGTGTGGAGGGGGCAGGTGAAAAA. Protein sequence: CASSVEGAGEK. The CDR3, in full, reads CASSVEGAGEKLFF. Full variable domain (missing parts from reference TRBV2 and TRBJ1-4): EPEVTQTPSHQVTQMGQEVILRCVPISNHLYFYWYRQILGQKVEFLVSFYNNEISEKSEIFDDQFSVERPDGSNFTLKIRSTKLEDSAMYFCASSVEGAGEKLFFGSGTQLSVL.

This clone was counted ten times or more. From the germline J gene comes the end of the CDR3, since the read stops 3 residues before it. V is TRBV18 and J is TRBJ2-1, with 7 bases identical to TRBD2. The CDR3 length is 12 residues. V shed 3 bases and J 7 bases; nucleotides not matched to a gene: 0. CDR1 KGHSH and CDR2 LQKENI come from the germline V gene. CDR3 residues: CASSPGGNEQFF. The part of the CDR3 DNA that was read is TGTGCCAGCTCACCGGGGGGGAATGAG.

This clone was detected ten times or more. The CDR3 sequence is CASSPWNLRGGGETQYF. Partial CDR3 DNA: TGTGCCAGCTCACCATGGAATCTGCGGGGGGGAGGAGAGACC. The gene calls are TRBV18 and TRBJ2-5; 9 bases agree with TRBD2. With the read ending 3 residues before the CDR3 end, the germline J gene is used to fill in that end. V lost 2 bases, J lost 4 bases, and 11 bases stayed unmatched. Germline CDR1 and CDR2: KGHSH and LQKENI. The CDR3 covers 17 residues. Full variable domain (outside the CDR3, taken from reference TRBV18 and TRBJ2-5): NAGVMQNPRHLVRRRGQEARLRCSPMKGHSHVYWYRQLPEEGLKFMVYLQKENIIDESGMPKERFSAEFPKEGPSILRIQQVVRGDSAAYFCASSPWNLRGGGETQYFGPGTRLLVL.

This clone appeared many times. The read ends 3 residues before the CDR3 terminus; that terminus is restored from the germline J gene. The rearrangement links TRBV7-7 to TRBJ2-1, with TRBD2 identical over 11 bases. V trimming: 5 bases; J trimming: 2 bases; junction bases outside the gene matches: 11. The CDR3 has 18 residues. Germline assignment: CDR1 SSHAT and CDR2 FNYEAQ (reference sequence). CDR3 residues: CASSRSASGRRAYNEQFF. The covered CDR3 bases are TGTGCCAGCAGCCGATCGGCTAGCGGGAGGCGGGCCTACAATGAG. Filled out from reference TRBV7-7 and TRBJ2-1, the complete variable domain reads GAGVSQSPRYKVTKRGQDVTLRCDPISSHATLYWYQQALGQGPEFLTYFNYEAQPDKSGLPSDRFSAERPEGSISTLTIQRTEQRDSAMYRCASSRSASGRRAYNEQFFGPGTRLTVL.

This clone has more than one count but fewer than ten. CDR3: CASSLGDRAEGTEAFF. CDR3 DNA, as far as it was read: TGCGCCAGCAGCTTGGGGGACAGGGCTGAGGGCACTGAA. The rearrangement uses TRBV5-1 and TRBJ1-1; 9 bases map to TRBD1. With the read ending 3 residues before the CDR3 end, the germline J gene is used to fill in that end. CDR3 length equals 16 residues. CDR1 SGHRS and CDR2 YFSETQ come from the germline V gene. The junction had 7 bases not matched to a gene; V was cut back by 0 bases and J by 4 bases.

This clone was recorded at least ten times. The read comes to an end 3 residues before the CDR3 does, leaving the germline J gene to fill in the end. The rearrangement joins TRBV5-1 to TRBJ1-1; 7 positions agree with TRBD1. This CDR3 contains 13 residues. J lost 6 bases, V lost 4 bases, and 6 bases had no gene match. Germline values: CDR1 SGHRS, CDR2 YFSETQ. The covered CDR3 bases are TGCGCCAGCAGCGGAACAGGGGTCGCTGAA. Protein sequence: CASSGTGVAE. The CDR3 reads in full as CASSGTGVAEAFF.

Points on this clone: The DNA ends 3 residues before the CDR3 does, and the rest of the CDR3 is filled in from the germline J gene. The chain has TRBV5-6 and TRBJ2-5, with unresolved D. The CDR3 is 14 residues long. Trimming cost V 0 bases and J 1 base, with 7 bases left between them. Germline-derived CDR1 and CDR2 are SGHDT and YYEEEE. The CDR3 is CASSLAGPQETQYF. CDR3 DNA, as far as it was read: TGTGCCAGCAGCTTGGCGGGTCCCCAAGAGACC.

This clone was recorded many times. With the read ending 3 residues before the CDR3 end, the germline J gene is used to fill in that end. This chain links TRBV2 with TRBJ2-7; 13 nucleotides align to TRBD2. V lost 8 bases and J lost 3; bases outside the gene matches: 16. Germline assignment: CDR1 SNHLY and CDR2 FYNNEI. The CDR3 is 18 amino acids. This CDR3 reads CASLHPGLAGPGGYEQYF. CDR3 bases read: TGTGCCAGCCTACATCCGGGACTAGCGGGGCCTGGAGGCTACGAG.

The sample holds many counts of this clone. CDR3 DNA (partial): TGTGCCAGCAGCTACTGGGACAGGACCTACAATGAG. This translates into CASSYWDRTYNE. The entire CDR3 is CASSYWDRTYNEQFF. The chain recombines TRBV28 with TRBJ2-1, with 8 bases that match TRBD1. The missing CDR3 end, 3 residues past where the read stops, is filled in from the germline J gene. V dropped 6 bases and J dropped 2; count of bases not matched to a gene: 6. This CDR3 is 15 amino acids long. The germline CDR1 and CDR2 sequences are MDHEN and SYDVKM.

Details on this clone: The read ends 3 residues shy of where the CDR3 ends; the end is completed using the germline J gene. This rearrangement joins TRBV2 to TRBJ2-7; D is possibly TRBD1 (5 bases). CDR1 and CDR2 (germline): SNHLY, FYNNEI. The CDR3 is made up of 11 amino acids. Between the trimmed V and J ends, which lost 3 bases and 5 bases, there was a span of 5 bases. The CDR3 region is CASSDRDEQYF. The CDR3 bases that were read are TGTGCCAGCAGTGACAGGGACGAG.

This clone was found many times. The CDR3 end lies 3 residues beyond the end of the read and is filled in from the germline J gene. The chain carries TRBV18 and TRBJ2-2; the match to TRBD1 covers 8 bases. The trim removed 3 bases at V and 5 bases at J, leaving 8 bases unmatched. The germline CDR1 and CDR2 sequences are KGHSH and LQKENI. This CDR3 contains 16 residues. The CDR3 DNA, read in part, is TGTGCCAGCTCACCTTCCGGACAGGGACGGACCGGGGAG. Translation gives CASSPSGQGRTGE. The CDR3 in its entirety is CASSPSGQGRTGELFF.

This clone was counted many times. The CDR3 extends 3 residues past the end of the read, so its final part is completed from the germline J gene. This sequence joins TRBV20-1 and TRBJ2-5; 13 bases map to TRBD2. This CDR3 contains 18 residues. The germline CDR1 and CDR2 sequences are DFQATT and SNEGSKA (reference sequence). Unmatched junction bases numbered 7, after V lost 0 bases and J lost 0 bases. The CDR3 DNA, read in part, is TGCAGTGCTAGAGATTTAGGGGGACTAGCGGGAAACCAAGAGACC. Translated, it gives CSARDLGGLAGNQET. The full CDR3 protein is CSARDLGGLAGNQETQYF.

This clone occurred a few times. Read sequence stops 3 residues before the CDR3 end, and the germline J gene provides the missing end. The V gene is TRBV19, the J gene TRBJ1-1; TRBD1 matches 7 bases. The CDR3 totals 15 residues. With 1 base clipped from V and 7 bases from J, the junction kept 9 bases outside the gene matches. In germline, CDR1 is LNHDA, CDR2 SQIVND (reference sequence). CDR3 sequence reads: CASSIVEGARGEAFF. The sequenced CDR3 bases are TGTGCCAGTAGTATAGTGGAGGGGGCAAGAGGTGAA.

Comments on this clone: The read falls 3 residues short of the CDR3 end, and the missing part is taken from the germline J gene. The chain couples TRBV18 to TRBJ2-2; possible D gene TRBD1, 6 bases. The CDR3 contains 17 residues. Germline V gene data show CDR1 as KGHSH and CDR2 as LQKENI. V lost 0 bases and J 5 bases, leaving 16 bases between the germline ends. CDR3 bases read: TGTGCCAGCTCACCACCGGTGGGCAGGGGCGGAACCGGGGAG. Translation gives CASSPPVGRGGTGE. The CDR3 reads in full as CASSPPVGRGGTGELFF.

This clone is classed as medium-sized. The observed sequence ends 3 residues before the CDR3 terminus, with the missing tail filled in from the germline J gene. The J gene is TRBJ2-1, the V gene TRBV10-3; 8 nucleotides align to TRBD2. The CDR3 sequence is 13 residues long. The junction had 6 bases not matched to a gene; V was cut back by 10 bases and J by 4 bases. Germline CDR1 ENHRY, CDR2 SYGVKD. CDR3 DNA (partial): TGTGCCACCCTAAGCGGGGGATACAATGAG. It specifies CATLSGGYNE. The full CDR3 reads CATLSGGYNEQFF.

The sample holds many counts of this clone. The read ends 3 residues before the CDR3 terminus; that terminus is restored from the germline J gene. V and J are TRBV20-1 and TRBJ2-5, with 8 bases lining up with TRBD2. V was pared by 1 base and J by 2 bases, with 9 bases of the junction left unmatched. The CDR3 has 16 amino acids. From germline, CDR1 is DFQATT and CDR2 SNEGSKA (reference sequence). CDR3 region: CSARGGSSGMQETQYF. The sequenced part of the CDR3 DNA is TGCAGTGCTAGAGGGGGGAGTAGCGGGATGCAAGAGACC.

This clone was seen more than once but under ten times. The missing CDR3 end, 3 residues past where the read stops, is filled in from the germline J gene. The chain joins TRBV2 to TRBJ2-7; possibly TRBD2 for D (5 bases). CDR3 length equals 16 residues. V was trimmed by 8 bases and J by 5 bases, leaving 25 bases between them. Germline V gene sequence: CDR1 SNHLY, CDR2 FYNNEI. The CDR3 bases that were read are TGTGCCAGCGATCCCCCAGTCCCCAGGCGGGTCAACGAG. Translation: CASDPPVPRRVNE. The entire CDR3 reads CASDPPVPRRVNEQYF.

This clone was recorded many times. The CDR3 extends 3 residues past the end of the read, so its final part is completed from the germline J gene. The genes are TRBV10-3 and TRBJ1-2; tentative D call: TRBD1 (6 bases). There are 11 residues in the CDR3. Per the germline V gene, CDR1 is ENHRY and CDR2 is SYGVKD. The CDR3 spells CAISEKGGYTF. CDR3 DNA (partial): TGTGCCATCAGTGAGAAAGGGGGA.

This clone was seen a handful of times. The read falls 3 residues short of the CDR3 end, and the missing part is taken from the germline J gene. This chain links TRBV7-6 with TRBJ2-1; no definite D call. Germline CDR1 is SGHVS and CDR2 is FNYEAQ. The CDR3 runs 14 residues. Trimming took off 1 base at V and 9 bases at J, with 13 bases between the two ends. The part of the CDR3 DNA that was read is TGTGCCAGCAGCTTAGAACCTGAACGAGGTGAG. Protein: CASSLEPERGE. The complete CDR3 reads CASSLEPERGEQFF.

This clone was observed many times. The read comes to an end 3 residues before the CDR3 does, leaving the germline J gene to fill in the end. This specimen includes other DNA sequences encoding the same CDR3. This sequence joins TRBV19 and TRBJ1-1, with 7 bases matching TRBD1. V shed 1 base, J shed 0 bases, and the junction held 2 bases outside the gene matches. The CDR3 runs 15 residues. Looked up from germline, CDR1 is LNHDA and CDR2 is SQIVND (reference sequence). The CDR3 DNA, read in part, is TGTGCCAGTAGTATAGGGGGACAGTTGAACACTGAA. Translation: CASSIGGQLNTE. The whole CDR3 protein is CASSIGGQLNTEAFF.

This CDR3 reads CASSLGQPTTNYGYTF. CDR3 DNA (partial): TGTGCCAGCAGCTTAGGACAGCCTACAACTAACTATGGC. V is TRBV7-3 and J is TRBJ1-2; the D gene is possibly TRBD1 (6 bases). The sequenced fragment ends 3 residues before the CDR3 boundary, so the rest is inferred from the germline J gene. Trimming took 2 bases from V and 0 from J, leaving 13 bases between them. The CDR3 spans 16 residues. Germline assignment: CDR1 SGHTA and CDR2 FQGTGA.

This clone was seen at least ten times. The read finishes 3 residues shy of the CDR3 end, and the germline J gene is used to complete it. The chain carries TRBV2 and TRBJ2-3; 12 bases fit TRBD2. This CDR3 has 18 residues. Trimming cost V 6 bases and J 1 base; bases outside gene matches: 11. Germline loops: CDR1 SNHLY, CDR2 FYNNEI. CDR3 sequence reads: CASRSVILAGGGTDTQYF. The covered CDR3 bases are TGTGCCAGCAGGTCTGTGATACTAGCGGGAGGAGGCACAGATACG.

This clone was seen many times. The sequence runs out 3 residues before the end of the CDR3; the remainder is reconstructed from the germline J gene. The chain employs TRBV18 and TRBJ2-3, with 7 bases aligning to TRBD1. The CDR3 sequence is 15 residues long. Trimming took 8 bases from V and 0 from J; bases not matched to a gene: 8. Germline lookup yields CDR1 KGHSH and CDR2 LQKENI. Partial CDR3 DNA: TGTGCCAGCGTGGGGACAGCCGATAGCACAGATACG. It codes for CASVGTADSTDT. The full CDR3 sequence reads CASVGTADSTDTQYF.